A single sample is the source of the 12 T cell receptor beta chains below, sequenced in a study of cytomegalovirus exposure and HLA in healthy donors. The PCR ran on 60 Vbeta and 13 Jbeta primers. TCRdb keeps only in-frame clones here, not all; method: immunoSEQ multiplex PCR. This sample carries more than 100,000 clones, 65% to 75% of them seen once, and the ten largest clones take 5.8%. Sequencing was performed on PBMCs. The receptors shown here come from a woman aged 45-65 years in good health and CMV-seropositive.

The chain has TRBV10-1 and TRBJ2-3; perhaps TRBD2 as D (7 bases). The CDR3 has 15 residues. V gave up 3 bases and J gave up 5 bases, with 15 bases separating them. Germline V gene sequence: CDR1 WNHNN, CDR2 SYGVQD (reference sequence). The CDR3 DNA sequence: TGCGCCAGCAGTGATGGGGCGGGGGCCATAGATACGCAGTATTTT. Its translation: CASSDGAGAIDTQYF.

This rearrangement joins TRBV9 to TRBJ1-1; D not certain. V dropped 1 base and J dropped 0 bases, with 7 bases sitting between them. The CDR3 is 14 residues long. Germline CDR1 reads SGDLS; CDR2 reads YYNGEE. CDR3 sequence: CASSVSGMNTEAFF. CDR3 nucleotides: TGTGCCAGCAGCGTATCAGGCATGAACACTGAAGCTTTCTTT.

The chain joins TRBV6-1 to TRBJ2-7; possibly TRBD2 for D (6 bases). Germline V gene data show CDR1 as MNHNS and CDR2 as SASEGT. The CDR3 has 16 residues. Trimming left V 3 bases short and J 0 bases short, with 15 bases between. Written as DNA, the CDR3 is TGTGCCAGCAGTGATAAGGGCGGGGTCCGCTCCTACGAGCAGTACTTC. It specifies CASSDKGGVRSYEQYF.

This clone has a handful of counts. The genes are TRBV4-2 and TRBJ1-5, with 7 bases that match TRBD1. The junction had 3 bases not matched to a gene; V was cut back by 1 base and J by 3 bases. Germline V lookup: CDR1 LGHNA, CDR2 YNFKEQ. The CDR3 length is 15 residues. DNA for the CDR3: TGTGCCAGCAGCCAAGGGACAGGCGACAATCAGCCCCAGCATTTT. Translating it yields CASSQGTGDNQPQHF.

The chain recombines TRBV7-2 with TRBJ1-1; no clear D gene. This CDR3 spans 14 amino acids. Germline CDR1 reads SGHTA; CDR2 reads FQGNSA. Trimming took 6 bases from V and 5 from J, leaving 16 bases between them. The CDR3, as DNA: TGTGCCAGCAGTCGTGACCCCTCGGGGACTGAAGCTTTCTTT. It translates to CASSRDPSGTEAFF. The complete variable domain, with remaining parts taken from reference TRBV7-2 and TRBJ1-1, reads GAGVSQSPSNKVTEKGKDVELRCDPISGHTALYWYRQSLGQGLEFLIYFQGNSAPDKSGLPSDRFSAERTGGSVSTLTIQRTQQEDSAVYLCASSRDPSGTEAFFGQGTRLTVV.

The chain combines TRBV4-1 with TRBJ1-3; D is unresolved. The germline gives CDR1 MGHRA, CDR2 YSYEKL. V shed 6 bases and J shed 4 bases, with 16 bases lying between them. The CDR3 runs to 15 residues. CDR3 region: CASSDRRASGNTIYF. The CDR3 region has the DNA TGCGCCAGCAGTGATAGGAGGGCGTCAGGAAACACCATATATTTT.

V usage is TRBV21-1 and J usage is TRBJ1-1; the table calls TRBD1, which could not be checked here. TRBV21-1 is described as a pseudogene. The CDR3 has 14 amino acids. CDR3 nucleotides: TGTGCCAGCAGCCCCGCCGCAGCAGGAACTGAAGCTTTCTTT. It translates to CASSPAAAGTEAFF.

The rearrangement joins TRBV6-5 to TRBJ2-3; TRBD2 aligns across 9 bases. The CDR3 spans 15 residues. CDR1 and CDR2 from the germline V gene are MNHEY and SVGAGI. With V trimmed by 5 bases and J by 2 bases, 5 bases remained unmatched. CDR3 loop: CASSPGTSHTDTQYF. CDR3 nucleotides: TGTGCCAGCAGTCCCGGGACTAGCCACACAGATACGCAGTATTTT.

The chain is built from TRBV7-2 and TRBJ2-6, with D tentatively TRBD1 (6 bases). CDR3 length equals 16 residues. Germline V gene data show CDR1 as SGHTA and CDR2 as FQGNSA. V was clipped by 3 bases and J by 4 bases, with 13 bases between them. The CDR3 DNA sequence: TGTGCCAGCAGCTTGGATAGGGGGACCGGGGCCAACGTCCTGACTTTC. This codes for CASSLDRGTGANVLTF.

The chain carries TRBV25-1 and TRBJ1-1; possible D gene TRBD1, 5 bases. The CDR3 totals 13 residues. Germline V gene lookup returns CDR1 MGHDK and CDR2 SYGVNS. With 5 bases removed from V and 1 base from J, the gap between germline ends came to 8 bases. In nucleotides, the CDR3 is TGTGCCAGCAGTTGGGGCACGAACACTGAAGCTTTCTTT. Translating gives CASSWGTNTEAFF.

The chain has TRBV6-6 and TRBJ1-3; the match to TRBD1 covers 11 bases. Germline CDR1 and CDR2: MNHNY and SVGAGI (reference sequence). The CDR3 runs to 15 residues. After removal of 4 bases from V and 8 bases from J, the junction contained 7 bases not matched to a gene. The CDR3 sequence: CASSLGQGDVYTIYF. The CDR3 coding sequence is TGTGCCAGCAGTTTGGGACAGGGGGACGTATACACCATATATTTT.

V usage is TRBV7-8 and J usage is TRBJ2-1; 11 bases map to TRBD2. CDR1 and CDR2 (germline): SGHVS, FQNEAQ. V shed 5 bases, J shed 10 bases, and the junction held 7 bases outside the gene matches. The CDR3 spans 14 residues. CDR3 residues: CASSPIAGGREQFF. The CDR3 DNA reads as TGTGCCAGCAGCCCAATAGCGGGGGGGCGAGAGCAGTTCTTC. The whole variable domain, filled in from reference TRBV7-8 and TRBJ2-1, reads GAGVSQSPRYKVAKRGQDVALRCDPISGHVSLFWYQQALGQGPEFLTYFQNEAQLDKSGLPSDRFFAERPEGSVSTLKIQRTQQEDSAVYLCASSPIAGGREQFFGPGTRLTVL.